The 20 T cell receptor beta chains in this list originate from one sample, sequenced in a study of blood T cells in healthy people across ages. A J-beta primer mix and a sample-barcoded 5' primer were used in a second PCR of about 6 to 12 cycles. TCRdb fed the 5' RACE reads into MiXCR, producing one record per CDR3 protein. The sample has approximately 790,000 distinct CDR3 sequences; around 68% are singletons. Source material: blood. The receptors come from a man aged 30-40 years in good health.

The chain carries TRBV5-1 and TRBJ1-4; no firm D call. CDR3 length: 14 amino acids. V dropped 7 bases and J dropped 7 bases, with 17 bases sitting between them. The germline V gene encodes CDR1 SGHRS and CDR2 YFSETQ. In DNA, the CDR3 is TGCGCCAGCGGCCTGGAAGGGCGGAGTGAAAAACTGTTTTTT. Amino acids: CASGLEGRSEKLFF.

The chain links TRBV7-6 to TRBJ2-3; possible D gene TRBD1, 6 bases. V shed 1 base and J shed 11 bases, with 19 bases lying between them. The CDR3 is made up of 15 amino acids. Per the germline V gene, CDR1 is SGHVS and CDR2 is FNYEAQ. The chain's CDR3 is CASSLGRGFYNEQYF. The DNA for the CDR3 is TGTGCCAGCAGCTTAGGAAGGGGGTTTTACAATGAGCAGTATTTT.

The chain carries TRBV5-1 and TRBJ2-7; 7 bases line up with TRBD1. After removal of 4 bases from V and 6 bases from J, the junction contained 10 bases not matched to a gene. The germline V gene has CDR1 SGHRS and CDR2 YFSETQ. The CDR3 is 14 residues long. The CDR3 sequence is CASSGSGQVGEQYF. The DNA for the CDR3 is TGCGCCAGCAGCGGGTCCGGACAGGTCGGCGAGCAGTACTTC.

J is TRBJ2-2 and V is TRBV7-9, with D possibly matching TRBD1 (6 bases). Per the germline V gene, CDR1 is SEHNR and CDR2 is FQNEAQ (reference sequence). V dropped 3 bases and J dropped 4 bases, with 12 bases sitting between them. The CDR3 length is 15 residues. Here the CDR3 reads CASSFLQGGTGELFF. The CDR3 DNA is TGTGCCAGCAGCTTTTTACAGGGCGGCACCGGGGAGCTGTTTTTT.

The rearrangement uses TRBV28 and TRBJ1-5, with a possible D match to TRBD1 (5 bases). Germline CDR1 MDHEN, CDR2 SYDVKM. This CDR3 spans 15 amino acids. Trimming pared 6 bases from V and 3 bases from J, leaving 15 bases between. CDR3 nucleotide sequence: TGTGCCAGCAGACTGGATGGGGGTTTCAATCAGCCCCAGCATTTT. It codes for CASRLDGGFNQPQHF. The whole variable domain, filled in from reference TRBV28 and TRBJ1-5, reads DVKVTQSSRYLVKRTGEKVFLECVQDMDHENMFWYRQDPGLGLRLIYFSYDVKMKEKGDIPEGYSVSREKKERFSLILESASTNQTSMYLCASRLDGGFNQPQHFGDGTRLSIL.

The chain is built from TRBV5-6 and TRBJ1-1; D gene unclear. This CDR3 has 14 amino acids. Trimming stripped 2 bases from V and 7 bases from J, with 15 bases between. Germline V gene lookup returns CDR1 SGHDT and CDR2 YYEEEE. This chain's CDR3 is CASSLGLFNDEAFF. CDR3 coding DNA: TGTGCCAGCAGCTTAGGGTTATTTAACGATGAAGCTTTCTTT. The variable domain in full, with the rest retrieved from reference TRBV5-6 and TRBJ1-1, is DAGVTQSPTHLIKTRGQQVTLRCSPKSGHDTVSWYQQALGQGPQFIFQYYEEEERQRGNFPDRFSGHQFPNYSSELNVNALLLGDSALYLCASSLGLFNDEAFFGQGTRLTVV.

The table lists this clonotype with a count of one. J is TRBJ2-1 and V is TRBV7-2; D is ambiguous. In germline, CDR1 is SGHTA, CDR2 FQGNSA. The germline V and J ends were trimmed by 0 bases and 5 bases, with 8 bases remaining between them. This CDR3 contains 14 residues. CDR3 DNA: TGTGCCAGCAGCTTAGCGGCGGCCAACAATGAGCAGTTCTTC. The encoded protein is CASSLAAANNEQFF.

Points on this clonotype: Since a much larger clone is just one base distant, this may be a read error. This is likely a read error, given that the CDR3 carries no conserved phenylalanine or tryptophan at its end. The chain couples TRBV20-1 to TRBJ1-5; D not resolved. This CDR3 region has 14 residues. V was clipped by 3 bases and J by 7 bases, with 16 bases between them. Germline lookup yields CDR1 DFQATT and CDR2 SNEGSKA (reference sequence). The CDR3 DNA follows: TGCAGTGCTAGCGGCCCCCTCAGGTGGCAGCCCCAGCATTCT. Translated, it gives CSASGPLRWQPQHS.

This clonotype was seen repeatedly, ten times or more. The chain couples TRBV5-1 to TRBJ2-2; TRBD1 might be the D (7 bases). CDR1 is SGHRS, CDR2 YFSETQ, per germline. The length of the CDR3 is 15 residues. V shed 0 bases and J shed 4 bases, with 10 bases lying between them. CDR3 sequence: CASSLGQGGTGELFF. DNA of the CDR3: TGCGCCAGCAGCTTGGGACAGGGAGGCACCGGGGAGCTGTTTTTT.

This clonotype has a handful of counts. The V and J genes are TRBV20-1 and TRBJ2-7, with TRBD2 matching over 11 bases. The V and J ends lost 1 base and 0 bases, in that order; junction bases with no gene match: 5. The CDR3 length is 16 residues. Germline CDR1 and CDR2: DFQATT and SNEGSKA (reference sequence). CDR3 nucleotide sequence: TGCAGTGCTAGAGTGCCTAGCGGGGGGACCTCCTACGAGCAGTACTTC. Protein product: CSARVPSGGTSYEQYF.

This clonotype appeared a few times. The CDR3 DNA reads TGCGCCAGCAGCCAAGTGGGGCCGGAACGAGGCTACACCTTC. Translating gives CASSQVGPERGYTF. V and J are TRBV4-1 and TRBJ1-2, with TRBD1 as a possible D gene (5 bases). Germline CDR1 reads MGHRA; CDR2 reads YSYEKL. V lost 1 base, J lost 8 bases, and 14 bases lay in between. This CDR3 has 14 amino acids.

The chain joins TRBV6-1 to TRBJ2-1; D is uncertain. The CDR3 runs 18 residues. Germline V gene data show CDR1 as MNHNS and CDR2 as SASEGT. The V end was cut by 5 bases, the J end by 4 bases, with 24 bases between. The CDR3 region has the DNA TGTGCCAGCAGTCAAATATCCCCCCCTTGGGCGGAGTACAATGAGCAGTTCTTC. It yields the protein CASSQISPPWAEYNEQFF.

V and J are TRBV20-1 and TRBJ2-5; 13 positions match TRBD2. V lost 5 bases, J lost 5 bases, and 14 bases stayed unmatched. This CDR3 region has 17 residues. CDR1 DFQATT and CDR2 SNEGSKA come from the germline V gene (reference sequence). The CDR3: CSARRGTSGARRETQYF. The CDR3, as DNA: TGCAGTGCTCGTAGGGGGACTAGCGGGGCCCGAAGGGAGACCCAGTACTTC.

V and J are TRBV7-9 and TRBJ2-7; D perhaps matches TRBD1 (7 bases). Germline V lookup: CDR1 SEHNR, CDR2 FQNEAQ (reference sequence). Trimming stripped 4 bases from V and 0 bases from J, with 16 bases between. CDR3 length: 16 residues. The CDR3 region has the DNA TGTGCCAGCAGCTCAGGGGGGTTGCGGATCTCCTACGAGCAGTACTTC. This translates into CASSSGGLRISYEQYF.

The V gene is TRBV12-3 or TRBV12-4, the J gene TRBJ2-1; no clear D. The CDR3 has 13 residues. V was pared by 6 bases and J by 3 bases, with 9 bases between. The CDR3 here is CASRTGRYNEQFF. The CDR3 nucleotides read TGTGCCAGCAGGACGGGCCGCTACAATGAGCAGTTCTTC.

The CDR3 coding sequence is TGTGCCAGCAGCTCCGGGGGACAGGGCTACTACGAGCAGTACTTC. Amino acid sequence: CASSSGGQGYYEQYF. The V call is TRBV7-8, the J call TRBJ2-7; the match to TRBD1 covers 9 bases. Germline V gene sequence: CDR1 SGHVS, CDR2 FQNEAQ. V lost 4 bases to trimming and J lost 3 bases; unmatched junction nucleotides: 7. This CDR3 comprises 15 residues.

The CDR3 region has the DNA TGTGCCAGCAGTTTAGGTCAGGGGGAGTTCTACGAGCAGTACTTC. Translated: CASSLGQGEFYEQYF. V is TRBV28 and J is TRBJ2-7; 7 nucleotides align to TRBD1. Germline loops: CDR1 MDHEN, CDR2 SYDVKM. V shed 2 bases and J 3 bases; nucleotides not matched to a gene: 7. The CDR3 is 15 amino acids.

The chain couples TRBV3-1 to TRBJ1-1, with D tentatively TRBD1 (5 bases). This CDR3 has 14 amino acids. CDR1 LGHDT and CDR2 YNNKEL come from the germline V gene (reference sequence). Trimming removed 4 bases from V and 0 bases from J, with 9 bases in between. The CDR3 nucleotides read TGTGCCAGCAGCCGGACACCTGTGAACACTGAAGCTTTCTTT. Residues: CASSRTPVNTEAFF. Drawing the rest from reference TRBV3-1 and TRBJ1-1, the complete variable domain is DTAVSQTPKYLVTQMGNDKSIKCEQNLGHDTMYWYKQDSKKFLKIMFSYNNKELIINETVPNRFSPKSPDKAHLNLHINSLELGDSAVYFCASSRTPVNTEAFFGQGTRLTVV.

CDR3 sequence: CASSYRQGTNYGYTF. The CDR3 nucleotides read TGTGCCAGCAGCTACCGACAGGGAACCAATTATGGCTACACCTTC. The V call is TRBV25-1, the J call TRBJ1-2; TRBD1 aligns across 7 bases. The V and J ends lost 6 bases and 5 bases, in that order; junction bases with no gene match: 12. CDR1 and CDR2 from the germline V gene are MGHDK and SYGVNS. The CDR3 extends over 15 amino acids.

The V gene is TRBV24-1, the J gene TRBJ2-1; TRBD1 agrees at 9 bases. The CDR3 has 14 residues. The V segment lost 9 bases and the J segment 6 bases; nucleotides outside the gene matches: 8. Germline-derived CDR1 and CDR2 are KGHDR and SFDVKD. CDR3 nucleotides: TGTGCCACCTATTGGGACAGGGTCTGCAATGAGCAGTTCTTC. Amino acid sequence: CATYWDRVCNEQFF.